The clone carrying this TCR beta chain showed up just a few times. Its antigen remains unknown. TCRdb ran MiXCR on the RT-PCR reads and lists one entry per CDR3 protein. The sample holds approximately 530,000 distinct CDR3 sequences, roughly 8.2% seen once. The entry originates in a study of response to subunit inactivated influenza vaccine. Study-wide points: Authors suggested few new T cells are recruited by each seasonal influenza vaccination.

Germline V gene sequence: CDR1 GTSNPN, CDR2 SVGIG (reference sequence). V was clipped by 2 bases and J by 3 bases, with 10 bases between them. The CDR3 totals 13 residues. Sequences were derived from PBMCs from blood, sampled about 23 months after vaccination. The TCR comes from a man between 50 and 69 years old who received an inactivated influenza vaccine. The J gene is TRBJ1-1, the V gene TRBV30; possible D gene TRBD1, 6 bases. The CDR3: CAWSQTGDTEAFF. As DNA, the CDR3 is TGTGCCTGGAGTCAGACAGGAGACACTGAAGCTTTCTTT.